Listed below are T cell receptor beta chains from one sample, sequenced in a study of blood T cell repertoires in COVID-19. Using immunoSEQ multiplex PCR, the repertoire was profiled, and TCRdb retains in-frame clones only, with some absent. The repertoire holds around 130,000 clones, with less than 90% as singletons. Sequencing was performed on PBMCs or T cells enriched from blood (not recorded which). These receptor sequences come from a young man who had recovered from COVID-19. CDR3s include the opening cysteine and the closing phenylalanine or tryptophan. The D gene is left open where the match is weak. Some rows mark clone size as missing; the rest say once, few, many or name a class of expanded clone.

clone_size | d_call | j_call | v_call | cdr3_nt | cdr3_aa
- | TRBD2 | TRBJ2-2 | TRBV6-2/TRBV6-3 | TGTGCCAGCAGTTACCCTCCCGCAGCGGGAGACACCGGGGAGCTGTTTTTT | CASSYPPAAGDTGELFF
- | TRBD2 | TRBJ2-1 | TRBV19 | TGTGCCAGTAGTATCGGGACGGTAGCGGGAGGAGATGAGCAGTTCTTC | CASSIGTVAGGDEQFF
- | TRBD1 | TRBJ1-1 | TRBV10-3 | TGTGCCATCAGGGACAGGGAAGAGGGCACTGAAGCTTTCTTT | CAIRDREEGTEAFF
- | - | TRBJ2-1 | TRBV11-2 | TGTGCCAGCAGCTTCGGGAATGAGCAGTTCTTC | CASSFGNEQFF
- | TRBD2 | TRBJ2-5 | TRBV14 | TGTGCCAGCAGCCAACCGAAGCTAGCGGGGTTAGAGACCCAGTACTTC | CASSQPKLAGLETQYF
- | - | TRBJ1-2 | TRBV6-5 | TGTGCCAGCAGTACAGGGTTCTATGGCTACACCTTC | CASSTGFYGYTF
- | - | TRBJ1-3 | TRBV4-2 | TGTGCCAGCAGCCAAGACAGGGTCTTATCTGGAAACACCATATATTTT | CASSQDRVLSGNTIYF
- | - | TRBJ1-4 | TRBV9 | TGTGCCAGCAGCGCGGTAGGGCGGGACTCGACTATCAACAGCGAAAAACTGTTTTTT | CASSAVGRDSTINSEKLFF
- | TRBD2 | TRBJ2-3 | TRBV19 | TGTGCCAGTAGGCTAGCGGGAGGCAACACAGATACGCAGTATTTT | CASRLAGGNTDTQYF
- | TRBD2 | TRBJ2-3 | TRBV6-5 | TGTGCCAGCAAGATGGGCGGGAGTCCAGATACGCAGTATTTT | CASKMGGSPDTQYF
once | TRBD2 | TRBJ2-1 | TRBV4-2 | TGTGCCAGCAGCCAGTGGCTAGCGGGACGCAATGAGCAGTTCTTC | CASSQWLAGRNEQFF
- | - | TRBJ1-5 | TRBV4-1 | TGCGCCAGCAGCCCTCCTGGCCTTTTGAATCAGCCCCAGCATTTT | CASSPPGLLNQPQHF
- | - | TRBJ1-6 | TRBV18 | TGTGCCAGCTCACAATCCACCAGCCGGGGAACTTATAATTCACCCCTCCACTTT | CASSQSTSRGTYNSPLHF
once | TRBD2 | TRBJ2-5 | TRBV7-9 | TGTGCCAGCAGCTCCCCCGGGACTAGTACAGAGACCCAGTACTTC | CASSSPGTSTETQYF
- | TRBD1 | TRBJ2-7 | TRBV5-1 | TGCGCCAGCAGCTTCGGACAGGGGGCGGGGGAGCAGTACTTC | CASSFGQGAGEQYF
once | TRBD1 | TRBJ2-2 | TRBV19 | TGTGCCAGTAGTATAGTGGGACAGCCAAACACCGGGGAGCTGTTTTTT | CASSIVGQPNTGELFF
- | - | TRBJ2-1 | TRBV27 | TGTGCCAGCAGTTTAGCGGGACCCTACAATGAGCAGTTCTTC | CASSLAGPYNEQFF
- | TRBD1 | TRBJ1-5 | TRBV7-9 | TGTGCCAGCAGCAGGACAGGACAGCGGGATCAGCCCCAGCATTTT | CASSRTGQRDQPQHF
- | - | TRBJ2-2 | TRBV19 | TGTGCCAGTTGCCTTCGACAGCTTACCGGGGAGCTGTTTTTT | CASCLRQLTGELFF
- | - | TRBJ1-2 | TRBV11-1 | TGTGCCAGCAGGGACTCTAACTATGGCTACACCTTC | CASRDSNYGYTF
- | - | TRBJ1-2 | TRBV27 | TGTGCCAGCAGTTCCCGGACAACTAACTATGGCTACACCTTC | CASSSRTTNYGYTF
- | TRBD2 | TRBJ2-1 | TRBV19 | TGTGCCAGTAGTTTAGCGGGAGGGGCATACAATGAGCAGTTCTTC | CASSLAGGAYNEQFF
- | - | TRBJ2-7 | TRBV7-9 | TGTGCCAGCAGCTCAGAGAACAGGGACGAGCAGTACTTC | CASSSENRDEQYF
- | TRBD1 | TRBJ2-3 | TRBV24-1 | TGTGCCACCAGTGATTCAGGGGGCGATACGCAGTATTTT | CATSDSGGDTQYF
- | - | TRBJ1-1 | TRBV2 | TGTGCCAGCAGTGAATGGCTGAACACTGAAGCTTTCTTT | CASSEWLNTEAFF
- | TRBD2 | TRBJ2-1 | TRBV6-4 | TGTGCCAGCAGTGACTCGTTCACTAGCGGGGGATTTTACAATGAGCAGTTCTTC | CASSDSFTSGGFYNEQFF
- | TRBD1 | TRBJ2-7 | TRBV28 | TGTGCCAGCAGTTTGTCGACAGGGTCCGGGCAGTACTTC | CASSLSTGSGQYF
- | - | TRBJ2-3 | TRBV19 | TGTGCCAGTAGTATAGCTCCTAGCGGCACAGATACGCAGTATTTT | CASSIAPSGTDTQYF
few | TRBD1 | TRBJ2-1 | TRBV30 | TGTGCCTGGAGTATTCAACAGGGGATTGAGCAGTTCTTC | CAWSIQQGIEQFF
- | - | TRBJ1-4 | TRBV10-3 | TGTGCCATCAGTGAGTCAGTGGACAGCAAAGGGGAAAAACTGTTTTTT | CAISESVDSKGEKLFF
- | - | TRBJ1-4 | TRBV6-1 | TGTGCCAGCAGTGAAGCGGTTGGTTTTCCAGCAACTAATGAAAAACTGTTTTTT | CASSEAVGFPATNEKLFF
- | - | TRBJ2-1 | TRBV5-8 | TGTGCCAGCAGCTTGGGGCACCAGACCTACAATGAGCAGTTCTTC | CASSLGHQTYNEQFF
- | TRBD2 | TRBJ2-1 | TRBV24-1 | TGTGCCACCAGGGGGACTAGCGGGAGTACAGTAGATGAGCAGTTCTTC | CATRGTSGSTVDEQFF
- | - | TRBJ2-1 | TRBV4-1 | TGCGCCAGCAGCCAAGATCCCGGAAGGGGCGATGAGCAGTTCTTC | CASSQDPGRGDEQFF
- | TRBD1 | TRBJ2-2 | TRBV9 | TGTGCCAGCAGCGTACTCTCGGGACAGCCGGAGTCCGGGGAGCTGTTTTTT | CASSVLSGQPESGELFF
- | - | TRBJ1-2 | TRBV5-8 | TGTGCCAGCATCCTAGGAGCCTCTCCCCTTGGCTACACCTTC | CASILGASPLGYTF
- | - | TRBJ1-5 | TRBV7-2 | TGTGCCAGCAGCTTAGACGGACTCCCTATGAATCAGCCCCAGCATTTT | CASSLDGLPMNQPQHF
- | - | TRBJ2-2 | TRBV20-1 | TGCAGTGCTAGCCTCGCCGGGGAGCTGTTTTTT | CSASLAGELFF
- | - | TRBJ1-2 | TRBV2 | TGTGCCAGCAGCCAGACAGAGCCACACTATGGCTACACCTTC | CASSQTEPHYGYTF
- | TRBD2 | TRBJ2-5 | TRBV18 | TGTGCCAGCTCACCACTTAGCGGGGGCGAAGAGACCCAGTACTTC | CASSPLSGGEETQYF
- | - | TRBJ1-5 | TRBV6-1 | TGTGCCAGCAGTGAATCCGCGACAGGAGCGAATCAGCCCCAGCATTTT | CASSESATGANQPQHF
- | - | TRBJ1-5 | TRBV15 | TGTGCCACCCGCACCGGGTCGGGTACGGGCAATCAGCCCCAGCATTTT | CATRTGSGTGNQPQHF
- | - | TRBJ1-3 | TRBV21-1 | TGTGCCAGCAGCAAAGAGTGGGAGGGGAAGAGCTCTGGAAACACCATATATTTT | CASSKEWEGKSSGNTIYF
- | TRBD1 | TRBJ2-7 | TRBV10-3 | TGTGCCATCAGCGATCCGGGACAGGGTTCCTACGAGCAGTACTTC | CAISDPGQGSYEQYF
few | - | TRBJ2-1 | TRBV6-4 | TGTGCCAGCAGTGACCCGGCCCTACGGGATGAGCAGTTCTTC | CASSDPALRDEQFF
- | TRBD1 | TRBJ1-2 | TRBV4-1 | TGCGCCAGCAGCGGGGGACAGGGAAGAGGTGGCTACACCTTC | CASSGGQGRGGYTF
once | - | TRBJ2-1 | TRBV7-9 | TGTGCCAGCAGCTTAGCCTCCAGTTCCTACAATGAGCAGTTCTTC | CASSLASSSYNEQFF
- | - | TRBJ1-1 | TRBV28 | TGTGCCAGCAGTCTCGAAACGGGAGTAGCTTTCTTT | CASSLETGVAFF
- | - | TRBJ1-1 | TRBV3-1/TRBV3-2 | TGTGCCAGCAGCCAAGATAATCAGGCTTTCTTT | CASSQDNQAFF
- | TRBD1 | TRBJ1-5 | TRBV27 | TGTGCCAGCTCTCGGGACAGGGGCCCTAATCAGCCCCAGCATTTT | CASSRDRGPNQPQHF
once | - | TRBJ1-3 | TRBV5-1 | TGCGCCAGCAGCTTGGAATCCAGCTCTGGAAACACCATATATTTT | CASSLESSSGNTIYF
- | TRBD1 | TRBJ1-3 | TRBV10-3 | TGTGCCATCAGTGCGACAGGGGATGGCTTGGACACCATATATTTT | CAISATGDGLDTIYF
once | TRBD2 | TRBJ2-3 | TRBV6-5 | TGTGCCAGCAGGCCGGGACTAGCGGCAGATACGCAGTATTTT | CASRPGLAADTQYF
- | - | TRBJ2-3 | TRBV19 | TGTGCCAGTAACACCGGGACAACTAGCACAGATACGCAGTATTTT | CASNTGTTSTDTQYF
few | - | TRBJ1-5 | TRBV30 | TGTGCCTGGAGTGGAGAATATAGCAATCAGCCCCAGCATTTT | CAWSGEYSNQPQHF
- | - | TRBJ2-3 | TRBV12-3/TRBV12-4 | TGTGCCAGCAGCCGGGGGGCGTCAGATACGCAGTATTTT | CASSRGASDTQYF
- | - | TRBJ1-5 | TRBV27 | TGTGCCAGCAGTCCACAAGCGGTTCAGCCCCAGCATTTT | CASSPQAVQPQHF